This TCR beta chain is drawn from a study of CD8+ T cells in alopecia areata (dated by TCRdb to about 2018). Notes on the research overall: Treated patients were enrolled in an open-label pilot trial of oral tofacitinib at 5 to 10 mg twice daily for moderate-to-severe alopecia areata. Patients received tofacitinib for 6 to 18 months and were then followed off drug for 6 months to check for delayed response and recurrence. For the treated patients, the SALT score, which quantifies what percentage of scalp surface area is affected, served as the measure of disease severity. The study used high-throughput TCRbeta sequencing to examine T cell clonal expansion in alopecia areata, in both the C3H/HeJ mouse model and human patients. In humans, TCRbeta sequencing was performed on scalp tissue and on sorted CD4+ and CD8+ peripheral blood T cells from healthy controls and from patients with patchy or totalis/universalis alopecia areata. Biopsies were taken from tofacitinib-treated patients at baseline and at 4 and 24 weeks of treatment, and a later scalp biopsy was taken in several of the tofacitinib-treated patients. Clonality in the scalp was compared among normal scalp (n=4), patchy alopecia areata scalp (n=8), and alopecia totalis/universalis scalp (n=8). RNA was extracted with the PAXgene miRNA kit for fixed scalp, the miRNeasy kit for PBMCs, and the RNeasy kit for mouse skin. Amplification of TCRbeta CDR3 regions was done by immunoSEQ multiplex PCR using 35 Vbeta forward primers and 13 Jbeta reverse primers.

From V the trimming removes 5 bases and from J it removes 8 bases, while the gene matches leave 14 bases of the junction unaccounted for. From the germline V gene, CDR1 is SQVTM and CDR2 is ANQGSEA. The CDR3 measures 15 amino acids from cysteine to phenylalanine. Only the CDR3 part of the read is kept: 45 bases, read in frame from the first base. On this clone: No cognate antigen has been identified for it. Per-nucleotide qualities are absent, and no much larger clonotype sits a single base away.

What the research found in general, with its limitations: During tofacitinib treatment, many expanded lesional clones stuck around in both scalp and blood, and this persistence may partly explain why relapse happens after treatment is stopped. With tofacitinib, both scalp clonality and the number of expanded CD8+ clones among the top 100 scalp clones went down significantly. Unlike mouse skin, where gammadelta T cells dominate, normal human skin contains resident alphabeta T cells that get sequenced too, which complicates analysis of the scalp TCR repertoire. Because the treated cohort was small and had only one nonresponder, larger studies are needed to examine links between baseline CD8+ expansion and response. Compared with normal scalp, lesional scalp had higher clonality and more expanded CD8+ clones, particularly in alopecia totalis/universalis, a pattern that suggests antigenic drive. Compared with mice, TCR sequences shared between patients were less clear, possibly partly because of HLA diversity across the patient population.

Taken with the paper, the label for treatment or condition translates to: oral pan-JAK inhibitor, 5-10 mg twice daily. From alopecia areata patients, peripheral blood was collected along with lesional scalp punch biopsies. PBMCs were isolated by density centrifugation and stained for CD3, CD4 and CD8, and CD4+ and CD8+ T cells were sorted on a FACSAria. The library was made by the immunoSEQ multiplex PCR assay. To provide template for TCR sequencing, every sample had RNA extracted and reverse transcribed into cDNA. First-strand cDNA was synthesized with SuperScript III using a 2:1 mix of oligo-dT and random hexamers. A synthetic immune receptor repertoire was used to assess amplification bias, and residual bias was removed computationally. Concerning the study's data processing: Raw reads were preprocessed to remove errors, and CDR3 was defined by IMGT conventions from the conserved cysteine to phenylalanine. To get clonality, Shannon entropy was normalized by log2 of the number of productive unique TCRs and the result was subtracted from 1. Scalp TCRbeta sequences were cross-referenced with sorted blood CD4 and CD8 repertoires so that the CD4 or CD8 identity of scalp clones could be inferred. TCRdb retrieved this table from immuneACCESS and kept in-frame rearrangements only. Not all clones are present; in checked studies, unresolved V genes account for under half, and no reason is known for the remainder. Clonal size and the V and J genes are those of that table, whereas D and trimming came from the DNA. The sample table holds roughly 250,000 clones, of which 60% were seen once. The ten largest clonotypes hold around 0.84% of the sample.

The sequence links TRBV29-1 to TRBJ1-4; a stretch of 7 junction bases matches TRBD1. The starting material was CD4+ T cells sorted from blood, obtained at approximately week 51, from a patient treated with tofacitinib. The receptor's source is a human donor with alopecia areata. For the CDR3, the sequence is CSVSGTEQGREKLFF. The DNA is as follows: TGCAGCGTTTCCGGGACAGAGCAAGGAAGGGAAAAACTGTTTTTT.